These 21 T cell receptor beta chains came from one sample sequenced in a study of blood T cell repertoires in COVID-19. Generated by immunoSEQ multiplex PCR, the TCRdb table keeps only in-frame clones and is missing some. The data contain about 160,000 clones, roughly 86% of them singletons. Sequenced material: peripheral blood. Every receptor here comes from a woman aged 55-70 years who had recovered from COVID-19.

V usage is TRBV5-1 and J usage is TRBJ2-1, with 16 positions matching TRBD2. The CDR3 loop spans 18 amino acids. CDR1 is SGHRS and CDR2 is YFSETQ in the germline V gene. V was pared by 5 bases and J by 7 bases, with 12 bases of the junction left unmatched. The CDR3 DNA reads as TGCGCCAGCAGTTTACCGGGACTAGCGGGGGGGCCTGGTAATGAGCAGTTCTTC. Its protein product is CASSLPGLAGGPGNEQFF.

The V and J genes are TRBV27 and TRBJ2-1; D might be TRBD1 (6 bases). The CDR3 is made up of 13 amino acids. With 7 bases removed from V and 7 bases from J, the gap between germline ends came to 14 bases. Germline CDR1 MNHEY, CDR2 SMNVEV (reference sequence). The CDR3 DNA reads as TGTGCCAGCACCCCGAGAAGGGGGAATGAGCAGTTCTTC. It encodes CASTPRRGNEQFF.

The chain combines TRBV5-6 with TRBJ1-4; tentative D call: TRBD1 (5 bases). V gave up 0 bases and J gave up 8 bases, with 11 bases separating them. This CDR3 has 14 residues. Germline-derived CDR1 and CDR2 are SGHDT and YYEEEE. The CDR3 region is CASSLEGFAEKLFF. CDR3 in DNA: TGTGCCAGCAGCTTGGAGGGGTTCGCAGAAAAACTGTTTTTT.

V usage is TRBV29-1 and J usage is TRBJ2-3; D call uncertain. This CDR3 is 13 amino acids long. Germline assignment: CDR1 SQVTM and CDR2 ANQGSEA. Between the trimmed V and J ends, which lost 3 bases and 0 bases, there was a span of 7 bases. The CDR3 nucleotides are TGCAGCGTTGAGGGCTCTAGCACAGATACGCAGTATTTT. Its translation: CSVEGSSTDTQYF.

The chain links TRBV6-5 to TRBJ2-1, with 8 positions matching TRBD1. Looked up from germline, CDR1 is MNHEY and CDR2 is SVGAGI. CDR3 length equals 13 residues. V gave up 0 bases and J gave up 12 bases; unmatched junction bases: 4. The CDR3 DNA is TGTGCCAGCAGTTACTCTATTGGGACAGGGCAGTTCTTC. Encoded protein: CASSYSIGTGQFF.

V gene TRBV19 combines with J gene TRBJ1-5, with TRBD1 matching 9 bases. V dropped 6 bases and J dropped 7; count of bases not matched to a gene: 10. The germline V gene has CDR1 LNHDA and CDR2 SQIVND (reference sequence). The CDR3 contains 15 residues. The CDR3 DNA reads as TGTGCCAGTAGCCGGGGGGGACAGGGAACGCAGCCCCAGCATTTT. Encoded protein: CASSRGGQGTQPQHF.

The chain recombines TRBV3-1 (or the pseudogene TRBV3-2) with TRBJ1-6; D possibly corresponds to TRBD1 (6 bases). The CDR3 runs to 14 residues. The V and J ends lost 5 bases and 3 bases respectively, with 8 bases between them. CDR1 is LGHDT, CDR2 YNNKEL, per germline (reference sequence). The CDR3, as DNA: TGTGCCAGCAGCAAGGACAGCTATAATTCACCCCTCCACTTT. It codes for CASSKDSYNSPLHF.

This clone was observed a handful of times. The chain carries TRBV2 and TRBJ1-4; TRBD1 matches 8 bases. V was pared by 8 bases and J by 7 bases, with 6 bases of the junction left unmatched. The CDR3 spans 13 residues. Germline V CDR1 and CDR2: SNHLY, FYNNEI. The CDR3 DNA is TGTGCCAGCCGGGGACAGGAATCTGAAAAACTGTTTTTT. Its translation is CASRGQESEKLFF.

This clone showed up just a few times. This chain joins TRBV3-1 (or the pseudogene TRBV3-2) and TRBJ1-1; 7 nucleotides agree with TRBD1. Germline CDR1 is LGHDT and CDR2 is YNNKEL (reference sequence). V shed 6 bases, J shed 2 bases, and the junction held 9 bases outside the gene matches. This CDR3 contains 15 residues. The CDR3, as DNA: TGTGCCAGCAGACCCACCCGACAGGGAAACACTGAAGCTTTCTTT. Amino acids: CASRPTRQGNTEAFF.

J is TRBJ2-2 and V is TRBV18; 7 bases map to TRBD1. The germline V gene has CDR1 KGHSH and CDR2 LQKENI. The CDR3 length is 13 residues. Losses at the gene ends were 4 bases for V and 5 bases for J; bases not matched to a gene: 1. Written as DNA, the CDR3 is TGTGCCAGCTCACAGGGGGCGACCGGGGAGCTGTTTTTT. It yields the protein CASSQGATGELFF.

The rearrangement links TRBV6-5 to TRBJ2-1; 8 bases match TRBD2. The V gene end was trimmed by 2 bases and the J gene end by 5 bases; junction bases not matched to a gene: 5. Looked up from germline, CDR1 is MNHEY and CDR2 is SVGAGI. This CDR3 has 15 residues. CDR3 nucleotides: TGTGCCAGCAGTTACGACGGGGGGGGCAACAATGAGCAGTTCTTC. It specifies CASSYDGGGNNEQFF.

The rearrangement uses TRBV28 and TRBJ1-6; the match to TRBD1 covers 7 bases. The CDR3 sequence is 18 residues long. Per germline, CDR1 MDHEN and CDR2 SYDVKM. The ends lost 5 bases at V and 4 bases at J; junction bases unmatched: 14. The CDR3 is CASSPYPQNRGYNSPLHF. Here the CDR3 DNA reads TGTGCCAGCAGTCCCTACCCCCAAAACAGGGGATATAATTCACCCCTCCACTTT.

Here the CDR3 DNA reads TGTGCCAGCAGCAAACAGGGATCCAACAATCAGCCCCAGCATTTT. It is translated as CASSKQGSNNQPQHF. V is TRBV7-8 and J is TRBJ1-5; D may be TRBD1 (6 bases). V lost 5 bases to trimming and J lost 3 bases, with 14 bases between them. Germline values: CDR1 SGHVS, CDR2 FQNEAQ. The CDR3 has 15 residues.

The chain links TRBV7-9 to TRBJ2-5; 9 positions agree with TRBD1. Germline-derived CDR1 and CDR2 are SEHNR and FQNEAQ (reference sequence). This CDR3 is built from 16 residues. Trimming at V came to 5 bases and at J to 3 bases, leaving 10 bases not matched to a gene. CDR3 protein: CASSPRTGAVEETQYF. Here the CDR3 DNA reads TGTGCCAGCAGCCCTCGGACAGGGGCGGTGGAAGAGACCCAGTACTTC.

J is TRBJ2-2 and V is TRBV4-1; 13 nucleotides match TRBD2. The V segment lost 4 bases and the J segment 15 bases; nucleotides outside the gene matches: 17. Germline values: CDR1 MGHRA, CDR2 YSYEKL. The CDR3 is made up of 17 amino acids. CDR3 sequence: CASSPLPGLAGLPRVFF. CDR3 in DNA: TGCGCCAGCAGCCCGTTGCCGGGACTAGCGGGGCTCCCTCGGGTGTTTTTT.

This clone was seen only once. The chain employs TRBV6-5 and TRBJ1-6, with 10 bases identical to TRBD1. Germline CDR1 and CDR2: MNHEY and SVGAGI. This CDR3 is 16 amino acids long. J gave up 8 bases and V 0 bases, and 4 bases lay outside the gene matches. The CDR3 DNA is TGTGCCAGCAGTTACTCGACAGGGGGCGGTTATTCACCCCTCCACTTT. Its translation: CASSYSTGGGYSPLHF.

The chain has TRBV6-5 and TRBJ1-4; D gene ambiguous. V lost 2 bases, J lost 7 bases, and 11 bases lay in between. The germline CDR1 and CDR2 sequences are MNHEY and SVGAGI. This CDR3 spans 14 amino acids. The CDR3 reads CASSYLLSGEKLFF. CDR3 DNA: TGTGCCAGCAGTTACCTGTTATCGGGTGAAAAACTGTTTTTT.

DNA of the CDR3: TGCAGCGTTTGGACAGGGATTCATCAGCCCCAGCATTTT. This gives the protein CSVWTGIHQPQHF. The chain joins TRBV29-1 to TRBJ1-5, with TRBD1 matching 8 bases. CDR3 length equals 13 residues. CDR1 SQVTM and CDR2 ANQGSEA come from the germline V gene. The J segment lost 5 bases and the V segment lost 5 bases, leaving 5 bases of the junction unmatched.

The chain links TRBV18 to TRBJ1-2, with 7 bases identical to TRBD1. Germline CDR1 KGHSH, CDR2 LQKENI. V shed 2 bases, J shed 8 bases, and the junction held 8 bases outside the gene matches. This CDR3 has 14 amino acids. DNA for the CDR3: TGTGCCAGCTCACCAACTACAGGGGCGGAAGGCTACACCTTC. Residues: CASSPTTGAEGYTF. Looking up the rest from reference TRBV18 and TRBJ1-2 gives the full variable domain: NAGVMQNPRHLVRRRGQEARLRCSPMKGHSHVYWYRQLPEEGLKFMVYLQKENIIDESGMPKERFSAEFPKEGPSILRIQQVVRGDSAAYFCASSPTTGAEGYTFGSGTRLTVV.

J is TRBJ2-3 and V is TRBV12-3 or TRBV12-4; D is unclear. The CDR3 runs to 12 residues. V lost 6 bases and J 10 bases, leaving 14 bases between the germline ends. The CDR3 region has the DNA TGTGCCAGCAGCCTAGAAACCGAGGCGCAGTATTTT. This gives the protein CASSLETEAQYF.

This sequence joins TRBV2 and TRBJ1-2, with 7 bases that match TRBD1. V dropped 7 bases and J dropped 0; count of bases not matched to a gene: 5. Germline loops: CDR1 SNHLY, CDR2 FYNNEI. The length of the CDR3 is 14 residues. DNA for the CDR3: TGTGCCAGCATCGAGGACAGGACTAACTATGGCTACACCTTC. Its protein product is CASIEDRTNYGYTF.